This T cell receptor (beta chain) was documented in a study of cytomegalovirus exposure and HLA in healthy donors. General observations from the study: A list of around 150 TCR beta chains associated with cytomegalovirus was given. It was reported in a later analysis that an Asian-associated ancestry cluster showed fewer N-insertions than the approximately 670-donor mean.

Note on this clone: What it binds is unknown.

This CDR3 contains 13 residues. The germline gives CDR1 SGHTA, CDR2 FQGNSA. The ends were cut back, 5 bases at V and 4 bases at J, with 10 bases in the middle. Primers included in the PCR were 60 Vbeta and 13 Jbeta primers. The table came from immunoSEQ multiplex PCR; TCRdb's copy has only in-frame clones and leaves some out. The repertoire holds some 190,000 clones, with 70% to 80% as singletons. The TCR originated in a woman aged 45-65 years in good health and CMV-seronegative. Material: PBMCs. The V call is TRBV7-2, the J call TRBJ2-3; no clear D. In DNA form, the CDR3 reads TGTGCCAGCAGCCCCCTTCTCCCAGATACGCAGTATTTT. This encodes CASSPLLPDTQYF. Drawing the rest from reference TRBV7-2 and TRBJ2-3, the complete variable domain is GAGVSQSPSNKVTEKGKDVELRCDPISGHTALYWYRQSLGQGLEFLIYFQGNSAPDKSGLPSDRFSAERTGGSVSTLTIQRTQQEDSAVYLCASSPLLPDTQYFGPGTRLTVL.